This is a list of T cell receptor beta chains from one sample in a study of shared clonotypes between healthy human individuals. Produced via immunoSEQ multiplex PCR; TCRdb's table is partial and in-frame only. The sample includes 1.5 million to 2.5 million clones, over 85% of them seen just once. The sample consisted of naive CD8+ T cells sorted from blood. These receptors all stem from a man aged 18-30 years in good health. CDR3s include the opening cysteine and the closing phenylalanine or tryptophan. A D gene is named only where the DNA matches it firmly. A clone size is listed for some rows: how often the clone was seen (once, few, many), or a class if it is expanded.

d_gene: -; abundance: -; v_gene: TRBV6-6; j_gene: TRBJ2-1; CDR3nt: TGTGCCAGCACTGCAGGGAGCTCCTACAATGAGCAGTTCTTC; CDR3aa: CASTAGSSYNEQFF
d_gene: -; abundance: -; v_gene: TRBV9; j_gene: TRBJ1-1; CDR3nt: TGTGCCAGCACTGGCGGCGGGAACACTGAAGCTTTCTTT; CDR3aa: CASTGGGNTEAFF
d_gene: -; abundance: -; v_gene: TRBV6-1; j_gene: TRBJ1-2; CDR3nt: TGTGCCAGCAGTGATGGGCAGGACTATGGCTACACCTTC; CDR3aa: CASSDGQDYGYTF
d_gene: -; abundance: -; v_gene: TRBV7-8; j_gene: TRBJ1-2; CDR3nt: TGTGCCAGCAGCGACATTTACAGGTCGACTGGCTACACCTTC; CDR3aa: CASSDIYRSTGYTF
d_gene: -; abundance: -; v_gene: TRBV19; j_gene: TRBJ1-4; CDR3nt: TGTGCCAGTACCTGGACCGGGAGCGAAAAACTGTTTTTT; CDR3aa: CASTWTGSEKLFF
d_gene: TRBD1; abundance: -; v_gene: TRBV7-6; j_gene: TRBJ2-7; CDR3nt: TGTGCCAGCAGCTTACTACAGGGGGGCTCCTACGAGCAGTACTTC; CDR3aa: CASSLLQGGSYEQYF
d_gene: -; abundance: once; v_gene: TRBV4-1; j_gene: TRBJ1-1; CDR3nt: TGCGCCAGCAGCCAGGAAGAAGGGGCGAACACTGAAGCTTTCTTT; CDR3aa: CASSQEEGANTEAFF
d_gene: -; abundance: -; v_gene: TRBV18; j_gene: TRBJ2-3; CDR3nt: TGTGCCAGCTCAAGGGTGACAGGTAGCACAGATACGCAGTATTTT; CDR3aa: CASSRVTGSTDTQYF
d_gene: -; abundance: -; v_gene: TRBV4-1; j_gene: TRBJ2-2; CDR3nt: TGCGCCAGCAGCCAGAGACACGGAAACACCGGGGAGCTGTTTTTT; CDR3aa: CASSQRHGNTGELFF
d_gene: -; abundance: once; v_gene: TRBV7-9; j_gene: TRBJ1-5; CDR3nt: TGTGCCAGCAGCTCAGGGCCTATTAGCAATCAGCCCCAGCATTTT; CDR3aa: CASSSGPISNQPQHF
d_gene: -; abundance: few; v_gene: TRBV30; j_gene: TRBJ1-1; CDR3nt: TGTGCCTGGACCCTATTAAGTGCGAACACTGAAGCTTTCTTT; CDR3aa: CAWTLLSANTEAFF
d_gene: -; abundance: -; v_gene: TRBV7-9; j_gene: TRBJ2-7; CDR3nt: TGTGCCAGCAGCCTCTCCAGTGATCCGGGGGAGCAGTACTTC; CDR3aa: CASSLSSDPGEQYF
d_gene: -; abundance: -; v_gene: TRBV15; j_gene: TRBJ2-7; CDR3nt: TGTGCCACCAGTCCGGGACACTCCTACGAGCAGTACTTC; CDR3aa: CATSPGHSYEQYF
d_gene: -; abundance: -; v_gene: TRBV4-3; j_gene: TRBJ1-3; CDR3nt: TGCGCCAGCAGCCAAGATGGGGTACTTGACACCATATATTTT; CDR3aa: CASSQDGVLDTIYF
d_gene: -; abundance: -; v_gene: TRBV20-1; j_gene: TRBJ1-1; CDR3nt: TGCAGTGTTCCCAGGGGCACTGAAGCTTTCTTT; CDR3aa: CSVPRGTEAFF
d_gene: -; abundance: -; v_gene: TRBV6-5; j_gene: TRBJ1-1; CDR3nt: TGTGCCAGCAGTTACTTACCAGGGCAGGTGAACACTGAAGCTTTCTTT; CDR3aa: CASSYLPGQVNTEAFF
d_gene: -; abundance: few; v_gene: TRBV9; j_gene: TRBJ2-7; CDR3nt: TGTGCCAGCAGCGTAGGAACAGGGGGGGCCTACGAGCAGTACTTC; CDR3aa: CASSVGTGGAYEQYF
d_gene: -; abundance: once; v_gene: TRBV28; j_gene: TRBJ2-1; CDR3nt: TGTGCCAGCAGTCCCTCACCGGGACACCCTACGGGGCGCTACAATGAGCAGTTCTTC; CDR3aa: CASSPSPGHPTGRYNEQFF
d_gene: -; abundance: -; v_gene: TRBV14; j_gene: TRBJ1-4; CDR3nt: TGTGCCAGCAGCCAAGATAGGGGGGCAAATGAAAAACTGTTTTTT; CDR3aa: CASSQDRGANEKLFF
d_gene: TRBD2; abundance: -; v_gene: TRBV27; j_gene: TRBJ2-2; CDR3nt: TGTGCCAGCAGGACTAGCGGGAGCCCCCGGGGGGAGCTGTTTTTT; CDR3aa: CASRTSGSPRGELFF
d_gene: -; abundance: -; v_gene: TRBV19; j_gene: TRBJ2-5; CDR3nt: TGTGCCAGTAGCATGGACGGGGAAGAGACCCAGTACTTC; CDR3aa: CASSMDGEETQYF
d_gene: -; abundance: -; v_gene: TRBV2; j_gene: TRBJ2-1; CDR3nt: TGTGCCAGCGCGGCTGAACAAACTTCCTACAATGAGCAGTTCTTC; CDR3aa: CASAAEQTSYNEQFF
d_gene: -; abundance: -; v_gene: TRBV25-1; j_gene: TRBJ1-3; CDR3nt: TGTGCCAGCAGAAATACGGGAAACACCATATATTTT; CDR3aa: CASRNTGNTIYF
d_gene: -; abundance: once; v_gene: TRBV6-5; j_gene: TRBJ2-5; CDR3nt: TGTGCCAGCAGCAATCAGCCCGGGATTCAAGAGACCCAGTACTTC; CDR3aa: CASSNQPGIQETQYF
d_gene: TRBD1; abundance: -; v_gene: TRBV9; j_gene: TRBJ2-7; CDR3nt: TGTGCCAGCAGCGTAGCCACAGGGGACTACGAGCAGTACTTC; CDR3aa: CASSVATGDYEQYF
d_gene: TRBD2; abundance: -; v_gene: TRBV4-2; j_gene: TRBJ2-3; CDR3nt: TGTGCCAGCAGCCAAGGGACTAGCGGCACATTGGATACGCAGTATTTT; CDR3aa: CASSQGTSGTLDTQYF
d_gene: -; abundance: once; v_gene: TRBV5-1; j_gene: TRBJ1-4; CDR3nt: TGCGCCAGCAGCTTACGGGACGGAAATGAAAAACTGTTTTTT; CDR3aa: CASSLRDGNEKLFF
d_gene: TRBD1; abundance: -; v_gene: TRBV10-1; j_gene: TRBJ2-3; CDR3nt: TGCGCCAGCAGTGATGTCGAGGGGGCGCATTTGCCAGATACGCAGTATTTT; CDR3aa: CASSDVEGAHLPDTQYF
d_gene: -; abundance: -; v_gene: TRBV5-6; j_gene: TRBJ2-5; CDR3nt: TGTGCCAGCAGCCTCGGGGGAGGCTCTTCAGGAGAGACCCAGTACTTC; CDR3aa: CASSLGGGSSGETQYF
d_gene: -; abundance: -; v_gene: TRBV29-1; j_gene: TRBJ1-4; CDR3nt: TGCAGCGTTGTTAAAAATGAAAAACTGTTTTTT; CDR3aa: CSVVKNEKLFF
d_gene: -; abundance: -; v_gene: TRBV27; j_gene: TRBJ1-1; CDR3nt: TGTGCCAGCAGCGAACAACCCTCAGGGATAGGAGCTTTCTTT; CDR3aa: CASSEQPSGIGAFF
d_gene: TRBD1; abundance: once; v_gene: TRBV5-1; j_gene: TRBJ2-3; CDR3nt: TGCGCCAGCAGCTTCAGGGGGCCGACAGATACGCAGTATTTT; CDR3aa: CASSFRGPTDTQYF
d_gene: -; abundance: -; v_gene: TRBV6-1; j_gene: TRBJ1-1; CDR3nt: TGTGCCAGCGAGGCGTTATACCTAAACACTGAAGCTTTCTTT; CDR3aa: CASEALYLNTEAFF
d_gene: -; abundance: -; v_gene: TRBV15; j_gene: TRBJ2-4; CDR3nt: TGTGCCACCAGCAGAGACGAATCAGGGGAAAGATACTTC; CDR3aa: CATSRDESGERYF
d_gene: -; abundance: -; v_gene: TRBV2; j_gene: TRBJ2-1; CDR3nt: TGTGCCAGCAGTGACTCGGCTGGTGAGCAGTTCTTC; CDR3aa: CASSDSAGEQFF
d_gene: -; abundance: -; v_gene: TRBV19; j_gene: TRBJ2-7; CDR3nt: TGTGCCAGTAGTCTTGGAGGCTCGCGCTACGAGCAGTACTTC; CDR3aa: CASSLGGSRYEQYF
d_gene: -; abundance: -; v_gene: TRBV15; j_gene: TRBJ2-3; CDR3nt: TGTGCCACCAGCAGCGTCAGGGCCCAAACAGATACGCAGTATTTT; CDR3aa: CATSSVRAQTDTQYF